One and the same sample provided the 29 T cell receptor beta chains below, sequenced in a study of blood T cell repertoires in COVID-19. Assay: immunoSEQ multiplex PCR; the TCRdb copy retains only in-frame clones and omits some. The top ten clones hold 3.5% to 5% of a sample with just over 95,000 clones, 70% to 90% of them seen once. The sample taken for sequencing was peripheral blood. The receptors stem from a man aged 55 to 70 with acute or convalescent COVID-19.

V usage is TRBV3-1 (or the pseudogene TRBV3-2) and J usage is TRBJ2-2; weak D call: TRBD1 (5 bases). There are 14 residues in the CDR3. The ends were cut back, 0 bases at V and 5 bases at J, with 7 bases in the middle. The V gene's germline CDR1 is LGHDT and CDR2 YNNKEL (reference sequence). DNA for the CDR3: TGTGCCAGCAGCCAAGAAGGGGTGACCGGGGAGCTGTTTTTT. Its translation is CASSQEGVTGELFF.

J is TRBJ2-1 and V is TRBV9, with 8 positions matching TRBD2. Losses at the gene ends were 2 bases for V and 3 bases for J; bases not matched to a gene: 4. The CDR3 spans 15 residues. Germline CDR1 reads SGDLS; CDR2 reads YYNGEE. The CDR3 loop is CASSVELADYNEQFF. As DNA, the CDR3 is TGTGCCAGCAGCGTGGAACTAGCGGACTACAATGAGCAGTTCTTC.

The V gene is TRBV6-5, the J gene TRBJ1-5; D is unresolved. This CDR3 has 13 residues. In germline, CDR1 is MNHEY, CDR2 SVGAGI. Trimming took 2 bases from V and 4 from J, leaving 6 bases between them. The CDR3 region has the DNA TGTGCCAGCAGTTACGTCAGGAATCAGCCCCAGCATTTT. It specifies CASSYVRNQPQHF.

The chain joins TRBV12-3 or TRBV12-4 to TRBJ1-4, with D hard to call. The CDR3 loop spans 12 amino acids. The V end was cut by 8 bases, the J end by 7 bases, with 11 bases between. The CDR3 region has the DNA TGTGCCAGCCGTCCAGGATCTGAAAAACTGTTTTTT. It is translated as CASRPGSEKLFF.

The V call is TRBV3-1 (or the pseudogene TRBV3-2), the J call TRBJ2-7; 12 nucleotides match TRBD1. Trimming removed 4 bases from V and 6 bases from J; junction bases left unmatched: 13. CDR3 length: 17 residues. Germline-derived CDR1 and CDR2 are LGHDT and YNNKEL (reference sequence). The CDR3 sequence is CASSPLRLGTGGGEQYF. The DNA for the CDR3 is TGTGCCAGCAGCCCCCTGAGGCTAGGGACAGGGGGCGGCGAGCAGTACTTC.

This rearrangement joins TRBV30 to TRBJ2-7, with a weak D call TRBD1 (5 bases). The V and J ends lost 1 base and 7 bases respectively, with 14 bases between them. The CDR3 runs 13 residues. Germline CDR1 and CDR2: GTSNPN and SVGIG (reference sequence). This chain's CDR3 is CAWSGQSLREQYF. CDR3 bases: TGTGCCTGGAGTGGACAGTCCCTCCGGGAGCAGTACTTC.

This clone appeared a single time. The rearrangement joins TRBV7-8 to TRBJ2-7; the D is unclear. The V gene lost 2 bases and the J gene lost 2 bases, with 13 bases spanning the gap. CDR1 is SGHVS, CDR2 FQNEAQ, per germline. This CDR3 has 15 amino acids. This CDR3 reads CASSLTPSETYEQYV. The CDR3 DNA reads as TGTGCCAGCAGCTTAACCCCTTCGGAGACCTACGAGCAGTACGTC.

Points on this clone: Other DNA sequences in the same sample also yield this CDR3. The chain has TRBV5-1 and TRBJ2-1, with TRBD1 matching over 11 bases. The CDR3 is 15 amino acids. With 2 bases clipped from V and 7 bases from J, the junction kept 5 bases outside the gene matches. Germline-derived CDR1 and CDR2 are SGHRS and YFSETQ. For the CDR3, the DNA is TGCGCCAGCAGCTTCGGACAGGGGGCAGGTAATGAGCAGTTCTTC. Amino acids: CASSFGQGAGNEQFF.

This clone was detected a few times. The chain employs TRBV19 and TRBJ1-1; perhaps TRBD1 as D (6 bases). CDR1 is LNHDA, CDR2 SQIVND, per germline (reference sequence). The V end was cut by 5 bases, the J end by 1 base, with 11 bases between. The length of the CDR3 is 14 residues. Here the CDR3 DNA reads TGTGCCAGTAGTCCAGGGACATGGAACACTGAAGCTTTCTTT. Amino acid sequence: CASSPGTWNTEAFF.

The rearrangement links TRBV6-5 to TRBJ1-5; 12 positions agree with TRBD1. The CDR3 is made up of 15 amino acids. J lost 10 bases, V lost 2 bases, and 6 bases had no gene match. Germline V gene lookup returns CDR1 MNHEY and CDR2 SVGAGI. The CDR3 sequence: CASSYTGTGGEPQHF. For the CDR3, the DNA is TGTGCCAGCAGTTACACCGGGACAGGGGGCGAACCCCAGCATTTT.

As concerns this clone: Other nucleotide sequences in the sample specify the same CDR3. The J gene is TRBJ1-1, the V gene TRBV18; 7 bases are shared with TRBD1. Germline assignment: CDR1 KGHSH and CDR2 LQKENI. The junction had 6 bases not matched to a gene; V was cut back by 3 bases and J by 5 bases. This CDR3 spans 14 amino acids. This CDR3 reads CASSPGDRATEAFF. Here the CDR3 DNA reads TGTGCCAGCTCACCGGGTGACAGGGCGACTGAAGCTTTCTTT.

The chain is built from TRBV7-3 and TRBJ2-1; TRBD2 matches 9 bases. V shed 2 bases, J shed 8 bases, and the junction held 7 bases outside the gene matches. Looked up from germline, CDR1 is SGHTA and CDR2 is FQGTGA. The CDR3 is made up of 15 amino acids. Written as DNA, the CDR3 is TGTGCCAGCAGCTTAGGAGCGGGGGGCCAGGATGAGCAGTTCTTC. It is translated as CASSLGAGGQDEQFF.

CDR3 nucleotides: TGTGCCAGCAGTGGCAGGGGGCGAATGAACACTGAAGCTTTCTTT. The encoded protein is CASSGRGRMNTEAFF. The rearrangement joins TRBV25-1 to TRBJ1-1; 8 bases agree with TRBD1. The trim removed 4 bases at V and 0 bases at J, leaving 4 bases unmatched. The CDR3 runs to 15 residues. Germline V gene data show CDR1 as MGHDK and CDR2 as SYGVNS.

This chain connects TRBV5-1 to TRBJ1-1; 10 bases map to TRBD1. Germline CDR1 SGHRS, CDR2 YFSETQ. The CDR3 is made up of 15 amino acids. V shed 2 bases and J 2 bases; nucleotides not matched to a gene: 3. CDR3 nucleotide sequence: TGCGCCAGCAGCTTCCGGGACAGGGGTAACACTGAAGCTTTCTTT. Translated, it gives CASSFRDRGNTEAFF.

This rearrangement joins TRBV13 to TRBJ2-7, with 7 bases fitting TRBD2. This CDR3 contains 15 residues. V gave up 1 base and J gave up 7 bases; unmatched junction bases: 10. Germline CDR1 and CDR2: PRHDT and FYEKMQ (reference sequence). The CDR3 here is CASSLEESGVEEQYF. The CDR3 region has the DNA TGTGCCAGCAGCTTAGAAGAGAGCGGGGTGGAGGAGCAGTACTTC. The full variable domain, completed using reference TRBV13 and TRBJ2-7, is AAGVIQSPRHLIKEKRETATLKCYPIPRHDTVYWYQQGPGQDPQFLISFYEKMQSDKGSIPDRFSAQQFSDYHSELNMSSLELGDSALYFCASSLEESGVEEQYFGPGTRLTVT.

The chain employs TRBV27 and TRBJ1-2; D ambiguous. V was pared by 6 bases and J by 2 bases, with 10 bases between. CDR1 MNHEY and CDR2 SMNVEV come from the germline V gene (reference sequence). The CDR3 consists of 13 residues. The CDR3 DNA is TGTGCCAGCAGCTTAGGAGCAAACTATGGCTACACCTTC. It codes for CASSLGANYGYTF.

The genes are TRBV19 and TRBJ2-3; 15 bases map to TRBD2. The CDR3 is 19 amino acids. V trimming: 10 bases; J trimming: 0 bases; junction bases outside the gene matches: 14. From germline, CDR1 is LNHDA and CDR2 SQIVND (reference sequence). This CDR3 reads CATSPGLAGGFSSTDTQYF. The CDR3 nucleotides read TGTGCCACCTCCCCGGGACTAGCGGGGGGTTTCTCTAGCACAGATACGCAGTATTTT.

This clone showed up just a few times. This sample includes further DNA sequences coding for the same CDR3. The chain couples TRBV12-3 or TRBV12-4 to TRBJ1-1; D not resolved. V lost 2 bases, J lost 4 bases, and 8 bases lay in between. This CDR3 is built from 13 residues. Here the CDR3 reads CASSLSAGTEAFF. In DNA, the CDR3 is TGTGCCAGCAGTTTATCGGCGGGCACTGAAGCTTTCTTT.

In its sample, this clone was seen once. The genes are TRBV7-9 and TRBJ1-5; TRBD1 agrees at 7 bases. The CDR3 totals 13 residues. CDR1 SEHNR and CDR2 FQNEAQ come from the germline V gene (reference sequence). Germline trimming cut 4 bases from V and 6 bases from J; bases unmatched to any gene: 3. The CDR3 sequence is CASSSGTVQPQHF. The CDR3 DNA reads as TGTGCCAGCAGCTCCGGGACAGTTCAGCCCCAGCATTTT.

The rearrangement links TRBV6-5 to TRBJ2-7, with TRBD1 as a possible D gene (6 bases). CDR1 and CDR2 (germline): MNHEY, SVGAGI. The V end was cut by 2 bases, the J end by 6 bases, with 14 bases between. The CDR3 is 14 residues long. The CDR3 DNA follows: TGTGCCAGCAGTTACGACAGGTACTCGTCCGAGCAGTACTTC. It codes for CASSYDRYSSEQYF.

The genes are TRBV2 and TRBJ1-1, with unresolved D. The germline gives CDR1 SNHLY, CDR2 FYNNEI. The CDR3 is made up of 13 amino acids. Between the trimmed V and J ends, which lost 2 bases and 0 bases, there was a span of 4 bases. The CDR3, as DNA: TGTGCCAGCAGTGAAACGGTGAACACTGAAGCTTTCTTT. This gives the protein CASSETVNTEAFF. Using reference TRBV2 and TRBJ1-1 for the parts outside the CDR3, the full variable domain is EPEVTQTPSHQVTQMGQEVILRCVPISNHLYFYWYRQILGQKVEFLVSFYNNEISEKSEIFDDQFSVERPDGSNFTLKIRSTKLEDSAMYFCASSETVNTEAFFGQGTRLTVV.

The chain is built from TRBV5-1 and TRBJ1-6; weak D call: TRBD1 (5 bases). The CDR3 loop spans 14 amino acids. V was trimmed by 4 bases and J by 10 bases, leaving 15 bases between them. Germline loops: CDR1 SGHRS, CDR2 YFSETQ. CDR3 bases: TGCGCCAGCAGCCCAGGCGGGGGGGACTCACCCCTCCACTTT. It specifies CASSPGGGDSPLHF.

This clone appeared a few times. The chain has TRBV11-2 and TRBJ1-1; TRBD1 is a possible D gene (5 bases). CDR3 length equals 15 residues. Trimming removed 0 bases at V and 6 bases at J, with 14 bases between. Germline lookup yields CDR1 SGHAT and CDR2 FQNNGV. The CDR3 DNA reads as TGTGCCAGCAGCTTAGATCCGGGGGATAGGGCTGAAGCTTTCTTT. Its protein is CASSLDPGDRAEAFF.

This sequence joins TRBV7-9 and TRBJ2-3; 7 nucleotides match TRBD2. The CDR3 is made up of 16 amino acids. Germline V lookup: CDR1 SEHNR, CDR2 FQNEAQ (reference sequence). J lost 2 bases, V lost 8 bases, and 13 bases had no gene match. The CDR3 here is CASLPGGDYNTDTQYF. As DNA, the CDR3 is TGTGCCAGCCTCCCTGGCGGGGACTACAACACAGATACGCAGTATTTT. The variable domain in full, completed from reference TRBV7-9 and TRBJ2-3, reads DTGVSQNPRHKITKRGQNVTFRCDPISEHNRLYWYRQTLGQGPEFLTYFQNEAQLEKSRLLSDRFSAERPKGSFSTLEIQRTEQGDSAMYLCASLPGGDYNTDTQYFGPGTRLTVL.

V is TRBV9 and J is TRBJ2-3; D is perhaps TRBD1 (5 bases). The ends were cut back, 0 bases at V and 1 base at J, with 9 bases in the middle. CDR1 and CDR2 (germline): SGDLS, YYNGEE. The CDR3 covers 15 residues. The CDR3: CASSVEGVGTDTQYF. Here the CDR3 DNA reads TGTGCCAGCAGCGTAGAAGGGGTGGGCACAGATACGCAGTATTTT.

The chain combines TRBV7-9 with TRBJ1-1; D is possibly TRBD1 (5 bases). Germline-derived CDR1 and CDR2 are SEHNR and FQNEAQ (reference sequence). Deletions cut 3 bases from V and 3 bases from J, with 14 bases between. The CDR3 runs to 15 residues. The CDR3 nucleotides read TGTGCCAGCAGCTTGCAGGGCGGGGGTGACACTGAAGCTTTCTTT. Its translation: CASSLQGGGDTEAFF.

The CDR3 reads CASSRAGGQETQYF. In nucleotides, the CDR3 is TGTGCCAGCAGCAGGGCGGGGGGGCAAGAGACCCAGTACTTC. This chain links TRBV3-1 (or the pseudogene TRBV3-2) with TRBJ2-5; 9 nucleotides line up with TRBD2. The germline CDR1 and CDR2 sequences are LGHDT and YNNKEL (reference sequence). J lost 2 bases, V lost 5 bases, and 3 bases had no gene match. The CDR3 has 14 amino acids.

In nucleotides, the CDR3 is TGTGCCAGCAGTATTCAGGGAGGAAAGGAAAAACTGTTTTTT. Translated, it gives CASSIQGGKEKLFF. The J gene is TRBJ1-4, the V gene TRBV25-1, with TRBD1 as a possible D gene (5 bases). The V gene's germline CDR1 is MGHDK and CDR2 SYGVNS. The CDR3 sequence is 14 residues long. V lost 5 bases and J lost 8, with 15 bases in between.

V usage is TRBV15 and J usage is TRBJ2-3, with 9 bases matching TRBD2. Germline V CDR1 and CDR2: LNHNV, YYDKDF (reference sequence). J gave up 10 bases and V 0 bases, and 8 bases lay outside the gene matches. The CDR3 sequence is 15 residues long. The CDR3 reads CATSRERASGIAQYF. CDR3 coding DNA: TGTGCCACCAGCAGAGAGAGGGCTAGCGGGATTGCGCAGTATTTT.